Listed below are T cell receptor beta chains from one sample, sequenced in a study of blood T cell repertoires in COVID-19. Clones were sequenced by immunoSEQ multiplex PCR, and TCRdb holds only the in-frame ones, with some missing. This sample yields a few hundred thousand clones, of which approximately 89% are seen a single time; roughly 3.9% belongs to the top ten. The sample comprised peripheral blood. These receptors were obtained from an older woman with COVID-19, enrolled during active disease. The CDR3 runs from the conserved cysteine through the conserved F or W. Each record gives: D gene, V gene, J gene, clone size, CDR3 protein, CDR3 DNA. The D gene is left open where the match is weak. Clone size is shown for a subset of rows, as once, few, many or a class of expanded clone.

D gene: TRBD1; V gene: TRBV29-1; J gene: TRBJ1-4; clone size: -; CDR3 protein: CSVEVFRGQLFF; CDR3 DNA: TGCAGCGTTGAAGTCTTCAGGGGGCAACTGTTTTTT
D gene: -; V gene: TRBV27; J gene: TRBJ1-2; clone size: -; CDR3 protein: CASSLIGGNYGYTF; CDR3 DNA: TGTGCCAGCAGTTTAATAGGCGGTAACTATGGCTACACCTTC
D gene: TRBD2; V gene: TRBV5-1; J gene: TRBJ2-1; clone size: -; CDR3 protein: CASSLTSGGAGEQFF; CDR3 DNA: TGCGCCAGCAGCTTGACTAGCGGGGGGGCCGGAGAGCAGTTCTTC
D gene: TRBD1; V gene: TRBV5-1; J gene: TRBJ1-2; clone size: -; CDR3 protein: CASSLAPTGDYGYTF; CDR3 DNA: TGCGCCAGCAGCTTGGCCCCGACAGGGGACTATGGCTACACCTTC
D gene: TRBD1; V gene: TRBV15; J gene: TRBJ1-2; clone size: -; CDR3 protein: CATSRADREHGYTF; CDR3 DNA: TGTGCCACCAGCAGAGCGGACAGGGAGCATGGCTACACCTTC
D gene: -; V gene: TRBV6-1; J gene: TRBJ1-2; clone size: -; CDR3 protein: CASSVGGGGLGYGYTF; CDR3 DNA: TGTGCCAGCAGTGTCGGGGGAGGGGGTCTCGGCTATGGCTACACCTTC
D gene: TRBD2; V gene: TRBV2; J gene: TRBJ2-3; clone size: -; CDR3 protein: CASSGTASTDTQYF; CDR3 DNA: TGTGCCAGTAGCGGGACGGCCAGCACAGATACGCAGTATTTT
D gene: TRBD2; V gene: TRBV7-3; J gene: TRBJ2-5; clone size: once; CDR3 protein: CASSFRTSGQETQYF; CDR3 DNA: TGTGCCAGCAGCTTCCGGACTAGCGGCCAAGAGACCCAGTACTTC
D gene: -; V gene: TRBV7-9; J gene: TRBJ1-1; clone size: few; CDR3 protein: CASSLSGITEAFF; CDR3 DNA: TGTGCCAGCAGCTTATCAGGGATCACTGAAGCTTTCTTT
D gene: -; V gene: TRBV5-4; J gene: TRBJ2-4; clone size: -; CDR3 protein: CASSSRDTYFRDKNIQYF; CDR3 DNA: TGTGCCAGCAGCTCCCGGGACACATATTTTCGGGACAAAAACATTCAGTACTTC
D gene: TRBD2; V gene: TRBV3-1/TRBV3-2; J gene: TRBJ2-7; clone size: -; CDR3 protein: CASSQKGGGAAEQYF; CDR3 DNA: TGTGCCAGCAGCCAGAAGGGCGGGGGGGCGGCCGAGCAGTACTTC
D gene: TRBD1; V gene: TRBV5-1; J gene: TRBJ2-1; clone size: -; CDR3 protein: CASSSSGQGSYNEQFF; CDR3 DNA: TGCGCCAGCAGCTCATCAGGACAGGGTTCCTACAATGAGCAGTTCTTC
D gene: TRBD1; V gene: TRBV19; J gene: TRBJ1-6; clone size: -; CDR3 protein: CASSTFKTGVVSPLHF; CDR3 DNA: TGTGCCAGTAGTACTTTCAAGACAGGGGTTGTTTCACCCCTCCACTTT
D gene: TRBD1; V gene: TRBV5-1; J gene: TRBJ1-3; clone size: -; CDR3 protein: CASSSPTGTSGNTIYF; CDR3 DNA: TGCGCCAGCAGCTCGCCGACAGGGACCTCTGGAAACACCATATATTTT
D gene: -; V gene: TRBV3-1/TRBV3-2; J gene: TRBJ1-2; clone size: -; CDR3 protein: CASSQNGGQGYTF; CDR3 DNA: TGTGCCAGCAGCCAAAACGGGGGGCAGGGCTACACCTTC
D gene: TRBD1; V gene: TRBV27; J gene: TRBJ2-3; clone size: -; CDR3 protein: CASSISTGGSDTQYF; CDR3 DNA: TGTGCCAGCAGTATCTCGACAGGGGGCTCAGATACGCAGTATTTT
D gene: TRBD2; V gene: TRBV4-1; J gene: TRBJ2-7; clone size: few; CDR3 protein: CASSQVQTSGGKFLPDF; CDR3 DNA: TGCGCCAGCAGCCAAGTTCAGACTAGCGGGGGAAAATTTCTACCTGACTTC
D gene: -; V gene: TRBV11-2; J gene: TRBJ1-6; clone size: -; CDR3 protein: CASSLRQYNSPLHF; CDR3 DNA: TGTGCCAGCAGCCTTAGACAGTATAATTCACCCCTCCACTTT
D gene: TRBD2; V gene: TRBV10-2; J gene: TRBJ2-5; clone size: -; CDR3 protein: CATGGVGGETQYF; CDR3 DNA: TGCGCCACCGGGGGGGTAGGAGGAGAGACCCAGTACTTC
D gene: -; V gene: TRBV7-3; J gene: TRBJ2-1; clone size: -; CDR3 protein: CASSFQGRNEQFF; CDR3 DNA: TGTGCCAGCAGCTTTCAGGGAAGGAATGAGCAGTTCTTC
D gene: TRBD2; V gene: TRBV19; J gene: TRBJ2-1; clone size: -; CDR3 protein: CASRGTSGFNEQFF; CDR3 DNA: TGTGCCTCCCGGGGGACTAGCGGTTTCAATGAGCAGTTCTTC
D gene: -; V gene: TRBV2; J gene: TRBJ2-2; clone size: -; CDR3 protein: CASGQDSTGELFF; CDR3 DNA: TGTGCCAGCGGTCAGGATTCGACCGGGGAGCTGTTTTTT
D gene: TRBD2; V gene: TRBV19; J gene: TRBJ2-1; clone size: -; CDR3 protein: CASGGGPYNEQFF; CDR3 DNA: TGTGCCAGTGGCGGGGGACCATACAATGAGCAGTTCTTC
D gene: -; V gene: TRBV9; J gene: TRBJ2-7; clone size: -; CDR3 protein: CASSPHRNLPYEQYF; CDR3 DNA: TGTGCCAGCAGCCCTCACAGAAATCTACCTTACGAGCAGTACTTC
D gene: -; V gene: TRBV6-5; J gene: TRBJ1-2; clone size: -; CDR3 protein: CASRPRGGNYGYTF; CDR3 DNA: TGTGCCAGCAGGCCGAGAGGTGGCAACTATGGCTACACCTTC
D gene: -; V gene: TRBV11-2; J gene: TRBJ1-1; clone size: -; CDR3 protein: CASSLPPGLGGNTEAFF; CDR3 DNA: TGTGCCAGCAGCTTACCCCCCGGATTGGGAGGGAACACTGAAGCTTTCTTT
D gene: -; V gene: TRBV28; J gene: TRBJ2-5; clone size: -; CDR3 protein: CASSFRGRETQYF; CDR3 DNA: TGTGCCAGCAGTTTTAGGGGGAGAGAGACCCAGTACTTC
D gene: -; V gene: TRBV5-4; J gene: TRBJ2-2; clone size: -; CDR3 protein: CASSQTRTGELFF; CDR3 DNA: TGTGCCAGCAGCCAAACTCGCACCGGGGAGCTGTTTTTT
D gene: -; V gene: TRBV7-8; J gene: TRBJ1-4; clone size: once; CDR3 protein: CASSPRAREKLFF; CDR3 DNA: TGTGCCAGCAGCCCGCGAGCCAGGGAAAAACTGTTTTTT
D gene: -; V gene: TRBV7-2; J gene: TRBJ1-6; clone size: -; CDR3 protein: CASSLERDSPLHF; CDR3 DNA: TGTGCCAGCAGCTTAGAACGGGATTCACCCCTCCACTTT
D gene: TRBD1; V gene: TRBV6-1; J gene: TRBJ1-2; clone size: few; CDR3 protein: CASSETTGVGGYTF; CDR3 DNA: TGTGCCAGCAGTGAGACGACAGGGGTTGGTGGCTACACCTTC
D gene: TRBD1; V gene: TRBV5-1; J gene: TRBJ2-6; clone size: -; CDR3 protein: CASSLVGQGSGANVLTF; CDR3 DNA: TGCGCCAGCAGCTTGGTGGGACAGGGTTCCGGGGCCAACGTCCTGACTTTC
D gene: -; V gene: TRBV3-1/TRBV3-2; J gene: TRBJ1-4; clone size: -; CDR3 protein: CASSQEPQGREKLFF; CDR3 DNA: TGTGCCAGCAGCCAAGAGCCCCAGGGGCGGGAAAAACTGTTTTTT
D gene: -; V gene: TRBV4-1; J gene: TRBJ2-1; clone size: -; CDR3 protein: CASSLTVGDTYNEQFF; CDR3 DNA: TGCGCCAGCAGCCTCACGGTGGGGGACACCTACAATGAGCAGTTCTTC
D gene: -; V gene: TRBV19; J gene: TRBJ2-3; clone size: -; CDR3 protein: CASTGPSTDTQYF; CDR3 DNA: TGTGCCAGTACAGGGCCTAGCACAGATACGCAGTATTTT
D gene: -; V gene: TRBV5-1; J gene: TRBJ2-2; clone size: -; CDR3 protein: CASSPNTGELFF; CDR3 DNA: TGCGCCAGCAGCCCTAACACCGGGGAGCTGTTTTTT
D gene: TRBD1; V gene: TRBV7-2; J gene: TRBJ1-1; clone size: -; CDR3 protein: CASSQGGGHTEAFF; CDR3 DNA: TGTGCCAGCAGCCAAGGGGGCGGTCACACTGAAGCTTTCTTT
D gene: TRBD1; V gene: TRBV6-5; J gene: TRBJ1-4; clone size: -; CDR3 protein: CASRPRTGGYEKLFF; CDR3 DNA: TGTGCCAGCAGACCCAGGACAGGGGGCTATGAAAAACTGTTTTTT
D gene: -; V gene: TRBV14; J gene: TRBJ1-2; clone size: -; CDR3 protein: CASSPDRYGYTF; CDR3 DNA: TGTGCCAGCAGCCCAGACAGATATGGCTACACCTTC
D gene: -; V gene: TRBV6-6; J gene: TRBJ1-6; clone size: -; CDR3 protein: CAIGGFGNSPLHF; CDR3 DNA: TGTGCCATCGGGGGGTTCGGAAATTCACCCCTCCACTTT
D gene: -; V gene: TRBV10-3; J gene: TRBJ1-1; clone size: -; CDR3 protein: CAISESIGIGTEAFF; CDR3 DNA: TGTGCCATCAGTGAGTCGATCGGGATCGGCACTGAAGCTTTCTTT
D gene: TRBD1; V gene: TRBV6-5; J gene: TRBJ2-1; clone size: -; CDR3 protein: CASRGGDRGLLEQFF; CDR3 DNA: TGTGCCAGCCGGGGTGGGGACAGGGGGCTTTTAGAGCAGTTCTTC
D gene: -; V gene: TRBV9; J gene: TRBJ1-2; clone size: -; CDR3 protein: CASSPRGGGGDYGYTF; CDR3 DNA: TGTGCCAGCAGCCCCCGCGGGGGGGGCGGAGACTATGGCTACACCTTC
D gene: -; V gene: TRBV30; J gene: TRBJ1-4; clone size: -; CDR3 protein: CAWSVGGAGEKLFF; CDR3 DNA: TGTGCCTGGAGTGTGGGGGGGGCCGGTGAAAAACTGTTTTTT
D gene: -; V gene: TRBV7-9; J gene: TRBJ1-1; clone size: -; CDR3 protein: CASSLGQGPEAFF; CDR3 DNA: TGTGCCAGCAGCTTAGGGCAGGGCCCTGAAGCTTTCTTT
D gene: -; V gene: TRBV7-2; J gene: TRBJ1-6; clone size: -; CDR3 protein: CASSLDRAHYNSPLHF; CDR3 DNA: TGTGCCAGCAGCTTAGACAGGGCACACTATAATTCACCCCTCCACTTT